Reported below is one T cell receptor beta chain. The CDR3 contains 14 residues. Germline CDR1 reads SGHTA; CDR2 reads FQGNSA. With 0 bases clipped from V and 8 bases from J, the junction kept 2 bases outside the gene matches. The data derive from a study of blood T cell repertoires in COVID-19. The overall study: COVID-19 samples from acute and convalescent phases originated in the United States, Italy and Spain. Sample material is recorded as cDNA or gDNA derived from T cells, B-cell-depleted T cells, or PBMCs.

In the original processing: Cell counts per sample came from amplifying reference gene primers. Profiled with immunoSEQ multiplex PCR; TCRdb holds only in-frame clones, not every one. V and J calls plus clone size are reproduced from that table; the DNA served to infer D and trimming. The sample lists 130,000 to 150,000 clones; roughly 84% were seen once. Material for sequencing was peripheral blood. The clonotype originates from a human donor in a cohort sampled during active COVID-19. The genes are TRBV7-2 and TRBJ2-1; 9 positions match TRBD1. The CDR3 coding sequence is TGTGCCAGCAGCTTAGCCGGGACAGGGTATGAGCAGTTCTTC. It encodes CASSLAGTGYEQFF.